This TCR beta chain is from a study of blood T cell repertoires in COVID-19. One Seattle source followed patients from active infection through their disease course. This CDR3 region has 15 residues. Trimming took off 7 bases at V and 7 bases at J, with 17 bases between the two ends. From germline, CDR1 is SNHLY and CDR2 FYNNEI. Profiling relied on immunoSEQ multiplex PCR, and the TCRdb table lists in-frame clones only, not all of them. The sample lists about 92,000 clones; roughly nine tenths were seen once. Sequencing was performed on peripheral blood. The chain combines TRBV2 with TRBJ1-6, with TRBD1 as a possible D gene (5 bases). The receptor comes from a woman aged 55 to 70 with COVID-19, enrolled during active disease. The CDR3, as DNA: TGTGCCAGCAACCCAGGCGGCAGGGCAAATTCACCCCTCCACTTT. As protein: CASNPGGRANSPLHF.